Listed here are 2 T cell receptor beta chains from one sample, sequenced in a study of early T cells in non-severe SARS-CoV-2 infection. MiXCR, applied by TCRdb to the 5' RACE reads, yields one record per CDR3 protein. Seen here are approximately 70,000 distinct CDR3 sequences, about a tenth observed once, and the top ten hold around 15%. Specimen: whole blood, collected at baseline. The origin of the receptors is an adult who was a healthcare worker with PCR-confirmed SARS-CoV-2 infection or an uninfected control (not recorded which).

Comment on this clonotype: This may be a read error: a much more frequent sequence differs by one nucleotide. The V call is TRBV2, the J call TRBJ2-1, with 10 bases lining up with TRBD2. J gave up 5 bases and V 5 bases, and 12 bases lay outside the gene matches. The CDR3 has 17 residues. Germline V gives CDR1 SNHLY, CDR2 FYNNEI. The CDR3 loop reads CASSPRRTSGSNNEQFF. CDR3 DNA: TGTGCCAGCAGTCCTAGACGGACTAGCGGATCCAACAATGAGCAGTTCTTC.

There are many counts of this clonotype. Here the CDR3 DNA reads TGTGCCAGCAGCTTATCGGGAACTGGGGCCAACGTCCTGACTTTC. It specifies CASSLSGTGANVLTF. This chain joins TRBV7-9 and TRBJ2-6; a weak D match, TRBD2 (5 bases). From germline, CDR1 is SEHNR and CDR2 FQNEAQ (reference sequence). Trimming shortened V by 2 bases and J by 2 bases, and 7 bases separated the two germline ends. This CDR3 is 15 amino acids long.